Below are 2 T cell receptor beta chains sequenced from a single sample in a study of technical replicates of blood from several donors. TCRdb keeps only in-frame clones here, not all; method: immunoSEQ multiplex PCR. Of over 80,000 clones detected, around 96% appear once; the ten largest clones hold under 0.45%. The specimen was T cells isolated from PBMCs. These receptors came from a human donor in good health.

The rearrangement joins TRBV25-1 to TRBJ1-1; 12 nucleotides align to TRBD1. After removal of 5 bases from V and 11 bases from J, the junction contained 6 bases not matched to a gene. The CDR3 is made up of 13 amino acids. Germline V lookup: CDR1 MGHDK, CDR2 SYGVNS. CDR3 nucleotide sequence: TGTGCCAGCAGTAAGGGACAGGGGGCGTGGGCTTTCTTT. Translation: CASSKGQGAWAFF. Variable domain in full (rest from reference TRBV25-1 and TRBJ1-1): EADIYQTPRYLVIGTGKKITLECSQTMGHDKMYWYQQDPGMELHLIHYSYGVNSTEKGDLSSESTVSRIRTEHFPLTLESARPSHTSQYLCASSKGQGAWAFFGQGTRLTVV.

This chain links TRBV28 with TRBJ1-1, with 9 bases identical to TRBD1. CDR3 length equals 15 residues. With 6 bases clipped from V and 3 bases from J, the junction kept 8 bases outside the gene matches. The V gene's germline CDR1 is MDHEN and CDR2 SYDVKM. The CDR3 spells CASSQTGTGHTEAFF. As DNA, the CDR3 is TGTGCCAGCAGCCAAACAGGGACAGGGCACACTGAAGCTTTCTTT.